One sample yielded the 31 T cell receptor beta chains listed below, sequenced in a study of CD8 T cells in ankylosing spondylitis. TCRdb recomputed calls from the 5' RACE reads with MiXCR, one row per CDR3 protein. The sample has about 350,000 distinct CDR3 sequences, 20% to 25% seen once; the top ten hold around 13%. Sample: blood, either unsorted or a sorted T cell fraction (not recorded which). The receptors derive from a male donor with ankylosing spondylitis or in good health (not recorded which).

The chain employs TRBV20-1 and TRBJ2-7, with D unclear. V lost 6 bases and J lost 6, with 18 bases in between. The CDR3 loop spans 13 amino acids. The germline CDR1 and CDR2 sequences are DFQATT and SNEGSKA (reference sequence). The CDR3 bases are TGCAGTGCCACTCGCGCCAATGGCCTCGAGCAGTACTTC. This sequence encodes CSATRANGLEQYF.

This clonotype was counted between two and nine times. The chain recombines TRBV20-1 with TRBJ2-7; 7 bases are a match to TRBD1. The CDR3 consists of 14 residues. CDR1 DFQATT and CDR2 SNEGSKA come from the germline V gene (reference sequence). The CDR3 here is CRDRKRDRAYEQYF. CDR3 sequence (DNA): TGCAGAGATCGTAAAAGGGACAGAGCCTACGAGCAGTACTTC.

This clonotype turned up a few times. The rearrangement uses TRBV7-9 and TRBJ2-5; the match to TRBD1 covers 7 bases. Unmatched junction bases numbered 9, after V lost 4 bases and J lost 1 base. The CDR3 length is 16 residues. Germline V gives CDR1 SEHNR, CDR2 FQNEAQ (reference sequence). The CDR3 spells CASSSTGTAIQETQYF. The DNA of the CDR3 is TGTGCCAGCAGCTCGACCGGGACAGCCATCCAAGAGACCCAGTACTTC.

The chain joins TRBV10-3 to TRBJ2-7, with TRBD2 matching over 8 bases. The V gene end was trimmed by 7 bases and the J gene end by 2 bases; junction bases not matched to a gene: 10. Germline assignment: CDR1 ENHRY and CDR2 SYGVKD. This CDR3 contains 15 residues. CDR3 protein: CAITETAGAPYEQYF. In DNA form, the CDR3 reads TGTGCCATCACCGAGACAGCGGGGGCCCCCTACGAGCAGTACTTC.

V is TRBV10-2 and J is TRBJ2-5; D may match TRBD1 or TRBD2 (6 bases each). Trimming cost V 5 bases and J 4 bases, with 11 bases left between them. This CDR3 comprises 13 residues. CDR1 is WSHSY, CDR2 SAAADI, per germline. Written as DNA, the CDR3 is TGCGCCAGCAGTATGGGGGGCCCAGAGACCCAGTACTTC. It specifies CASSMGGPETQYF.

J is TRBJ1-5 and V is TRBV24-1, with D hard to call. CDR3 length equals 14 residues. Germline-derived CDR1 and CDR2 are KGHDR and SFDVKD. The V gene lost 5 bases and the J gene lost 10 bases, with 17 bases spanning the gap. The CDR3 nucleotides read TGTGCCACCAGTGCTCCAATGTTGTGCCGACCCCAGCATTTT. Residues: CATSAPMLCRPQHF.

This clonotype was detected only a few times. For the CDR3, the DNA is TGTGCCAGCAGCGAAGGGACTACCCCGGGGAATGAGCAGTTCTTC. Protein product: CASSEGTTPGNEQFF. The V call is TRBV7-6, the J call TRBJ2-1, with 7 bases that match TRBD2. CDR1 is SGHVS, CDR2 FNYEAQ, per germline. V trimming: 5 bases; J trimming: 7 bases; junction bases outside the gene matches: 11. The CDR3 length is 15 residues.

The chain links TRBV29-1 to TRBJ1-4, with D uncertain. The CDR3 loop spans 13 amino acids. Trimming removed 0 bases from V and 6 bases from J, with 8 bases in between. Germline values: CDR1 SQVTM, CDR2 ANQGSEA. Written as DNA, the CDR3 is TGCAGCGTTGAAGACAGGACGGATGAAAAACTGTTTTTT. Translated: CSVEDRTDEKLFF. Filled out from reference TRBV29-1 and TRBJ1-4, the complete variable domain reads SAVISQKPSRDICQRGTSLTIQCQVDSQVTMMFWYRQQPGQSLTLIATANQGSEATYESGFVIDKFPISRPNLTFSTLTVSNMSPEDSSIYLCSVEDRTDEKLFFGSGTQLSVL.

This chain joins TRBV12-3 or TRBV12-4 and TRBJ2-1, with TRBD1 as a possible D gene (6 bases). Trimming took 10 bases from V and 5 from J, leaving 15 bases between them. The CDR3 extends over 13 amino acids. CDR3 in DNA: TGTGCCACCTGTGGGGGCTACCACAATGAGCAGTTCTTC. Its translation is CATCGGYHNEQFF.

The chain employs TRBV4-1 and TRBJ1-2, with 8 bases identical to TRBD1. The CDR3 is 15 amino acids. V shed 1 base, J shed 7 bases, and the junction held 8 bases outside the gene matches. Germline CDR1 MGHRA, CDR2 YSYEKL. The CDR3 coding sequence is TGCGCCAGCAGCCAAGGAACGCAGGGGGCAGGTGGCTACACCTTC. This translates into CASSQGTQGAGGYTF.

The gene calls are TRBV5-1 and TRBJ2-1, with D possibly TRBD2 on 5 matching bases. Trimming removed 4 bases from V and 14 bases from J, with 13 bases in between. Germline CDR1 and CDR2: SGHRS and YFSETQ. The CDR3 consists of 11 residues. The CDR3 reads CASSKTGYEFF. DNA for the CDR3: TGCGCCAGCAGCAAGACGGGGTATGAGTTCTTC.

This clonotype has a handful of counts. V usage is TRBV7-8 and J usage is TRBJ2-7; 7 bases line up with TRBD1. CDR3 length: 13 residues. Losses at the gene ends were 7 bases for V and 6 bases for J; bases not matched to a gene: 9. Germline V gene lookup returns CDR1 SGHVS and CDR2 FQNEAQ. As DNA, the CDR3 is TGTGCCAGCACCTTGCTACAGGGGAGCGAGCAGTACTTC. Protein sequence: CASTLLQGSEQYF.

The chain uses TRBV9 and TRBJ1-1, with a weak D call TRBD1 (6 bases). Trimming took off 0 bases at V and 1 base at J, with 10 bases between the two ends. Germline V gene lookup returns CDR1 SGDLS and CDR2 YYNGEE. This CDR3 is built from 15 residues. The CDR3 DNA reads TGTGCCAGCAGCGTAGCGGAAGGGGGGAACACTGAAGCTTTCTTT. It codes for CASSVAEGGNTEAFF.

The genes are TRBV30 and TRBJ2-5; D is undetermined. With 2 bases removed from V and 5 bases from J, the gap between germline ends came to 12 bases. This CDR3 region has 13 residues. Germline CDR1 is GTSNPN and CDR2 is SVGIG (reference sequence). The CDR3 DNA follows: TGTGCCTGGAGTCTGGTAGGTCTGGAGACCCAGTACTTC. It codes for CAWSLVGLETQYF.

The J gene is TRBJ2-7, the V gene TRBV27; D call uncertain. Germline V lookup: CDR1 MNHEY, CDR2 SMNVEV (reference sequence). This CDR3 has 13 amino acids. V shed 5 bases and J shed 4 bases, with 12 bases lying between them. For the CDR3, the DNA is TGTGCCAGCAGTCCATCGGCCCCTTACGAGCAGTACTTC. As protein: CASSPSAPYEQYF.

This clonotype has a handful of counts. J is TRBJ2-7 and V is TRBV12-3 or TRBV12-4, with 7 bases that match TRBD2. The J segment lost 3 bases and the V segment lost 2 bases, leaving 7 bases of the junction unmatched. The CDR3 extends over 15 amino acids. The CDR3 protein is CASSLNRDYRYEQYF. The CDR3 DNA reads as TGTGCCAGCAGTTTAAACCGGGACTACCGCTACGAGCAGTACTTC.

This clonotype was recorded at least ten times. This chain uses TRBV29-1 with TRBJ1-1; 9 bases are a match to TRBD1. V lost 4 bases and J lost 1; bases outside the gene matches: 7. The germline V gene has CDR1 SQVTM and CDR2 ANQGSEA. The CDR3 is made up of 15 amino acids. CDR3 residues: CSVVDRGKPNTEAFF. The CDR3 DNA reads as TGCAGCGTTGTGGACAGGGGAAAACCGAACACTGAAGCTTTCTTT.

There are a few counts of this clonotype. This chain links TRBV7-2 with TRBJ1-2, with a tentative D call TRBD1 (5 bases). Looked up from germline, CDR1 is SGHTA and CDR2 is FQGNSA. CDR3 length: 14 amino acids. V shed 1 base and J shed 7 bases, with 13 bases lying between them. The CDR3 spells CASSLGGALGGYTF. The CDR3 coding sequence is TGTGCCAGCAGCTTAGGAGGGGCGTTAGGTGGCTACACCTTC.

This clonotype was detected a few times. The chain links TRBV20-1 to TRBJ2-7; D unresolved. The CDR3 covers 15 residues. Germline assignment: CDR1 DFQATT and CDR2 SNEGSKA (reference sequence). V was trimmed by 3 bases and J by 4 bases, leaving 19 bases between them. CDR3 loop: CSASSGPLNPYEQYF. CDR3 DNA sequence: TGCAGTGCTAGCTCCGGACCCCTTAACCCTTACGAGCAGTACTTC.

This clonotype appeared a few times. The chain uses TRBV20-1 and TRBJ1-1; D remains ambiguous. V was pared by 1 base and J by 1 base, with 7 bases between. This CDR3 has 13 amino acids. The germline gives CDR1 DFQATT, CDR2 SNEGSKA (reference sequence). The CDR3 protein is CSARVGPNTEAFF. CDR3 nucleotides: TGCAGTGCTAGAGTAGGGCCGAACACTGAAGCTTTCTTT.

The chain carries TRBV12-3 or TRBV12-4 and TRBJ2-1; TRBD1 might be the D (6 bases). This CDR3 region has 14 residues. V lost 1 base and J lost 3, with 7 bases in between. In nucleotides, the CDR3 is TGTGCCAGCAGTTTAGAGGGGGTCTACAATGAGCAGTTCTTC. It is translated as CASSLEGVYNEQFF.

Only a few counts were recorded for this clonotype. This sequence joins TRBV13 and TRBJ2-3, with 13 bases identical to TRBD2. J lost 5 bases, V lost 5 bases, and 7 bases had no gene match. CDR1 PRHDT and CDR2 FYEKMQ come from the germline V gene (reference sequence). The CDR3 consists of 16 residues. CDR3 sequence reads: CASSEPGTSGVDTQYF. The CDR3 DNA reads as TGTGCCAGCAGCGAGCCCGGGACTAGCGGGGTAGATACGCAGTATTTT.

This clonotype was observed a few times. The chain uses TRBV10-2 and TRBJ2-5; D is possibly TRBD2 (5 bases). Germline CDR1 reads WSHSY; CDR2 reads SAAADI. CDR3 length equals 14 residues. V was cut by 0 bases and J by 10 bases, with 15 bases left in between. The CDR3 DNA sequence: TGCGCCAGCAGTGAGTCGGGAGCGCCTTGGGACCAGTACTTC. As protein: CASSESGAPWDQYF.

This chain joins TRBV29-1 and TRBJ2-1; D is ambiguous. This CDR3 has 11 amino acids. Germline V gene sequence: CDR1 SQVTM, CDR2 ANQGSEA. Trimming left V 6 bases short and J 10 bases short, with 13 bases between. CDR3 DNA: TGCAGCGTGGGGTGGTACCTCGAGCAGTTCTTC. It specifies CSVGWYLEQFF.

Only a few counts were recorded for this clonotype. The V call is TRBV20-1, the J call TRBJ2-5; D tentatively fits TRBD1 or TRBD2 (6 bases each). Germline lookup yields CDR1 DFQATT and CDR2 SNEGSKA (reference sequence). The CDR3 extends over 15 amino acids. Trimming cost V 1 base and J 0 bases, with 12 bases left between them. The CDR3 region is CSARAWRDNQETQYF. DNA for the CDR3: TGCAGTGCTAGAGCTTGGCGGGACAACCAAGAGACCCAGTACTTC.

A few counts support this clonotype. This sequence joins TRBV24-1 and TRBJ2-2, with D uncertain. The CDR3 sequence is 14 residues long. The germline V and J ends were trimmed by 3 bases and 4 bases, with 8 bases remaining between them. The V gene's germline CDR1 is KGHDR and CDR2 SFDVKD. The CDR3 region is CATSDTFSTGELFF. CDR3 nucleotides: TGTGCCACCAGTGATACCTTTTCCACCGGGGAGCTGTTTTTT.

With regard to this clonotype: A junction boundary mismatches the germline segment, possibly from a read error. This chain uses TRBV19 with TRBJ1-5; D remains unclear. This CDR3 has 14 residues. Germline V gene data show CDR1 as LNHDA and CDR2 as SQIVND (reference sequence). The CDR3 spells CASRSWVVHQPRHF. CDR3 nucleotides: TGTGCCAGTAGGTCCTGGGTCGTCCATCAGCCCCGGCATTTT.

This clonotype was observed a handful of times. The CDR3 bases are TGTGCCAGCAGTTCCGGGGGGGCCTCGGCAGATACGCAGTATTTT. This gives the protein CASSSGGASADTQYF. V is TRBV12-3 or TRBV12-4 and J is TRBJ2-3, with TRBD2 identical over 8 bases. V dropped 4 bases and J dropped 4; count of bases not matched to a gene: 7. The CDR3 spans 15 residues.

This clonotype was seen a handful of times. The chain combines TRBV29-1 with TRBJ1-1, with 10 bases lining up with TRBD1. Unmatched junction bases numbered 1, after V lost 3 bases and J lost 0 bases. The V gene's germline CDR1 is SQVTM and CDR2 ANQGSEA. The CDR3 runs 14 residues. The CDR3 bases are TGCAGCGTTGAGGGACAGGGGTTGAACACTGAAGCTTTCTTT. It codes for CSVEGQGLNTEAFF.

This clonotype was observed at least ten times. This rearrangement joins TRBV29-1 to TRBJ2-1; D remains ambiguous. The V end lost 3 bases, the J end lost 5 bases, and 2 bases lay between the germline ends. The CDR3 loop spans 10 amino acids. Germline V lookup: CDR1 SQVTM, CDR2 ANQGSEA. The CDR3 sequence: CSVEDNEQFF. For the CDR3, the DNA is TGCAGCGTTGAGGACAATGAGCAGTTCTTC.

The genes are TRBV24-1 and TRBJ2-7; D may be TRBD1 (8 bases). Germline-derived CDR1 and CDR2 are KGHDR and SFDVKD. V was pared by 2 bases and J by 3 bases, with 16 bases between. The CDR3 is 16 amino acids. For the CDR3, the DNA is TGTGCCACCAGTGATTCCACGACAGGGGACTACTACGAGCAGTACTTC. Translated, it gives CATSDSTTGDYYEQYF.